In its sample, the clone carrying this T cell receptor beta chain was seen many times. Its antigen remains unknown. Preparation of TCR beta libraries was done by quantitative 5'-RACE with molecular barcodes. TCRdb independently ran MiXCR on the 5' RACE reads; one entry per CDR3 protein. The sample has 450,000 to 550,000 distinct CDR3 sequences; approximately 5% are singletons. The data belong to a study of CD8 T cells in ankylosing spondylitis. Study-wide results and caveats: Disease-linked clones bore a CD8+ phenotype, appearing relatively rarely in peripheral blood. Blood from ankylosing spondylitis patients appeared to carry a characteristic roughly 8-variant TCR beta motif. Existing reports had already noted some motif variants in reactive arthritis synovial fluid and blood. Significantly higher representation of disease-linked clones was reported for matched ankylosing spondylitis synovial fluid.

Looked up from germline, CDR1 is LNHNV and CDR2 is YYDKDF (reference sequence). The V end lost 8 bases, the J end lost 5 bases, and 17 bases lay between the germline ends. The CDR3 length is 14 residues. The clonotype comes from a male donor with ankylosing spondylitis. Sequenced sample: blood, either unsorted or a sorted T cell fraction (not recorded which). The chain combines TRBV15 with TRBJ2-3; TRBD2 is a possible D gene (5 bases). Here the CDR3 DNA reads TGTGCCACCCGCAAAATCATCAGCGGAGATACGCAGTATTTT. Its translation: CATRKIISGDTQYF.